This TCR beta chain emerged from a study of shared clonotypes between healthy human individuals. At the level of the study: Three CD4 naive, three CD4 memory, two CD8 naive and one CD8 memory plate were used per donor.

Profiled with immunoSEQ multiplex PCR; TCRdb holds only in-frame clones, not every one. The sample holds about 1 million clones, roughly 75% seen once. This CDR3 is built from 15 residues. The germline CDR1 and CDR2 sequences are SGHTA and FQGNSA. With 1 base removed from V and 2 bases from J, the gap between germline ends came to 11 bases. The TCR originated in a man between 18 and 29 years old in good health. Sequencing was performed on memory CD4+ T cells sorted from blood. As for subset: CD45RA-negative fraction. The rearrangement uses TRBV7-2 and TRBJ1-2; D remains unclear. CDR3 loop: CASSLGQQINYGYTF. The CDR3 DNA reads as TGTGCCAGCAGCTTAGGACAACAAATCAACTATGGCTACACCTTC.